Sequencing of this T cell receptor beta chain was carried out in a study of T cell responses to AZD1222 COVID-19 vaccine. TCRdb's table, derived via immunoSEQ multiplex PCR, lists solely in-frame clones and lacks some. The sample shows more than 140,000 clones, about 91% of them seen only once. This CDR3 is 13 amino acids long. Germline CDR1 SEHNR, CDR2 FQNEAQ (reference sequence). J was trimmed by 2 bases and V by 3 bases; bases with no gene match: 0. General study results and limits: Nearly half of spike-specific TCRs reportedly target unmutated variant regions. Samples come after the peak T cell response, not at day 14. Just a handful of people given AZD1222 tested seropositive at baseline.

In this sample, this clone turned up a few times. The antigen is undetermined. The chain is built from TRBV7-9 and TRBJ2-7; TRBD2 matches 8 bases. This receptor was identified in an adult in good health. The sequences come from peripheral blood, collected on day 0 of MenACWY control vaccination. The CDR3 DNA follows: TGTGCCAGCAGCTTGGGACTAGCCTACGAGCAGTACTTC. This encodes CASSLGLAYEQYF. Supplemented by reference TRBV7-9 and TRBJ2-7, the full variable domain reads DTGVSQNPRHKITKRGQNVTFRCDPISEHNRLYWYRQTLGQGPEFLTYFQNEAQLEKSRLLSDRFSAERPKGSFSTLEIQRTEQGDSAMYLCASSLGLAYEQYFGPGTRLTVT.